A single T cell receptor (beta chain) is shown here with its context. These data come from a study of T cell changes during pregnancy in multiple sclerosis. TCRdb's table, derived via immunoSEQ multiplex PCR, lists solely in-frame clones and lacks some. Of over 65,000 clones listed, 91% are singletons. CDR3 length: 15 residues. The V end was cut by 5 bases, the J end by 0 bases, with 11 bases between. CDR1 and CDR2 (germline): GTSNPN, SVGIG (reference sequence). J is TRBJ1-6 and V is TRBV30, with D possibly being TRBD1 (5 bases). This receptor was identified in a female donor in good health, enrolled as a control in a pregnancy study. The sample in question was peripheral blood, obtained in the first trimester of pregnancy. As DNA, the CDR3 is TGTGCCTGGTGGGACGGGAGCTCCTATAATTCACCCCTCCACTTT. It encodes CAWWDGSSYNSPLHF.